This T cell receptor beta chain is drawn from a study of blood T cell repertoires in COVID-19. As for the study in general: Researchers got acute and convalescent COVID-19 samples from the United States, Italy and Spain. PBMCs, B-cell-depleted T cells, or T cells were the source of the cDNA or gDNA that made up the material.

The germline CDR1 and CDR2 sequences are LNHDA and SQIVND (reference sequence). Trimming shortened V by 1 base and J by 4 bases, and 8 bases separated the two germline ends. The CDR3 is made up of 14 amino acids. Original analysis: Reference gene primers were amplified, and this amplification served to estimate nucleated cell counts. Only in-frame clones appear in the TCRdb table, and some are missing; sequencing was by immunoSEQ multiplex PCR. V, J and clone size are taken as reported in that table, and D and trimming were inferred from the DNA itself. Of 250,000 or so clones listed, roughly 89% were seen once; the top ten hold approximately 0.94%.

The material sequenced was peripheral blood. The V and J genes are TRBV19 and TRBJ2-1, with D unresolved. The sequence was obtained from a woman in her forties who had recovered from COVID-19. This CDR3 is CASSIVGGYNEQFF. CDR3 in DNA: TGTGCCAGTAGTATAGTTGGCGGTTACAATGAGCAGTTCTTC.